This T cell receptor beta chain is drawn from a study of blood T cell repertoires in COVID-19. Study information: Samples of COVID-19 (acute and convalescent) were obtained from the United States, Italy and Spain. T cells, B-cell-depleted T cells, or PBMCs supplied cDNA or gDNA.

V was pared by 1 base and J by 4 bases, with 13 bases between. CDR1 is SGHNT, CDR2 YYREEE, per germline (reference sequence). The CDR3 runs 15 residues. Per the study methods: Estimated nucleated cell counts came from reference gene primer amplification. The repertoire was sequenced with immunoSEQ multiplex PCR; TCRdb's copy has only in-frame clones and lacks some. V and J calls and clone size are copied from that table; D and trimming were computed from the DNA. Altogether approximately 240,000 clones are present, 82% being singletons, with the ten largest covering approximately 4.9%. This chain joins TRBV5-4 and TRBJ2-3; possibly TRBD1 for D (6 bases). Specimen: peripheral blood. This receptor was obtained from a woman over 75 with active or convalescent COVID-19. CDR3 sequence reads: CASSLFWTEPDTQYF. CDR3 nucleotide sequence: TGTGCCAGCAGCTTGTTTTGGACAGAGCCAGATACGCAGTATTTT.